Each of the 7 T cell receptor beta chains below was sequenced from the same sample in a study of cytomegalovirus exposure and HLA in healthy donors. Libraries were prepared by immunoSEQ multiplex PCR; TCRdb keeps only in-frame clonotypes and omits some of them. The data hold approximately 270,000 clones, with 80% to 90% observed a single time. Sequenced: PBMCs. The receptors stem from a woman aged 18 to 35 in good health and CMV-seronegative.

The rearrangement joins TRBV28 to TRBJ2-7; D perhaps matches TRBD2 (6 bases). The germline V gene has CDR1 MDHEN and CDR2 SYDVKM. V lost 3 bases, J lost 4 bases, and 13 bases lay in between. This CDR3 is 14 amino acids long. CDR3: CASSFSGEKYEQYF. As DNA, the CDR3 is TGTGCCAGCAGTTTTTCGGGGGAAAAATACGAGCAGTACTTC.

This chain joins TRBV30 and TRBJ1-2; 8 bases line up with TRBD1. Trimming took 5 bases from V and 5 from J; bases not matched to a gene: 10. The CDR3 extends over 14 amino acids. CDR1 and CDR2 from the germline V gene are GTSNPN and SVGIG (reference sequence). CDR3 sequence reads: CAWAQGVVSYGYTF. As DNA, the CDR3 is TGTGCCTGGGCACAGGGGGTAGTGTCGTATGGCTACACCTTC.

This sequence joins TRBV5-1 and TRBJ2-1, with 7 bases that match TRBD2. CDR1 is SGHRS, CDR2 YFSETQ, per germline. V shed 2 bases, J shed 2 bases, and the junction held 10 bases outside the gene matches. This CDR3 is 17 amino acids long. The CDR3 sequence is CASSFFFGRYPYNEQFF. In DNA form, the CDR3 reads TGCGCCAGCAGCTTTTTTTTCGGGAGGTACCCCTACAATGAGCAGTTCTTC.

J is TRBJ2-7 and V is TRBV6-6; the match to TRBD2 covers 11 bases. Germline assignment: CDR1 MNHNY and CDR2 SVGAGI (reference sequence). After removal of 7 bases from V and 1 base from J, the junction contained 6 bases not matched to a gene. The CDR3 consists of 15 residues. The DNA for the CDR3 is TGTGCCAGCACCAAGGGACTAGCGGATTCCTACGAGCAGTACTTC. Translation: CASTKGLADSYEQYF.

The V gene is TRBV7-2, the J gene TRBJ2-1; 8 bases align to TRBD1. CDR3 length: 15 residues. The junction had 9 bases not matched to a gene; V was cut back by 5 bases and J by 6 bases. Germline values: CDR1 SGHTA, CDR2 FQGNSA. For the CDR3, the DNA is TGTGCCAGCAGCCAGACGGGACAGGTACGCAATGAGCAGTTCTTC. As protein: CASSQTGQVRNEQFF.

The V call is TRBV7-8, the J call TRBJ2-7; 10 bases map to TRBD2. The junction had 11 bases not matched to a gene; V was cut back by 5 bases and J by 7 bases. Germline values: CDR1 SGHVS, CDR2 FQNEAQ. The CDR3 has 15 amino acids. The CDR3 spells CASSRPGLASGEQYF. The CDR3 region has the DNA TGTGCCAGCAGCCGCCCGGGACTAGCGTCGGGGGAGCAGTACTTC.

The rearrangement joins TRBV28 to TRBJ1-5; the D gene is possibly TRBD1 (5 bases). The CDR3 is 16 amino acids. Germline CDR1 reads MDHEN; CDR2 reads SYDVKM. V dropped 7 bases and J dropped 0 bases, with 16 bases sitting between them. As DNA, the CDR3 is TGTGCCAGCAACCAATGGGGGGAATTTAGCAATCAGCCCCAGCATTTT. It codes for CASNQWGEFSNQPQHF.